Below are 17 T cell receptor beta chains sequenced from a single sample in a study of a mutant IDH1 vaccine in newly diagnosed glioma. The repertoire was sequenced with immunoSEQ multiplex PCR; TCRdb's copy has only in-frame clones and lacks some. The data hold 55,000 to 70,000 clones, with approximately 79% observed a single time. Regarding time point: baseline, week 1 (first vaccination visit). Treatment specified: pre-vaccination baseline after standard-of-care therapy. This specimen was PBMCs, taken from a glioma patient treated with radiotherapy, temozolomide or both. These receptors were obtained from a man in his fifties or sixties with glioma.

CDR3 in amino acids: CASRSGGHEFF. CDR3 in DNA: TGTGCCAGCAGATCGGGGGGACACGAATTCTTC. The rearrangement joins TRBV5-8 to TRBJ2-1; D is possibly TRBD2 (7 bases). This CDR3 is 11 amino acids long. Germline V lookup: CDR1 SGHTS, CDR2 YDEGEE. The V gene lost 5 bases and the J gene lost 16 bases, with 16 bases spanning the gap. Using reference TRBV5-8 and TRBJ2-1 for the parts outside the CDR3, the full variable domain is EAGVTQSPTHLIKTRGQQATLRCSPISGHTSVYWYQQALGLGLQFLLWYDEGEERNRGNFPPRFSGRQFPNYSSELNVNALELEDSALYLCASRSGGHEFFGPGTRLTVL.

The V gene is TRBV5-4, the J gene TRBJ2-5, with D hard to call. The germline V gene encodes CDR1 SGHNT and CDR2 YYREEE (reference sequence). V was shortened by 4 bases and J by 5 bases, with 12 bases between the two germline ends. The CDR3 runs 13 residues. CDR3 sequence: CASSIGGYETQYF. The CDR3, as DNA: TGTGCCAGCAGCATTGGCGGTTACGAGACCCAGTACTTC.

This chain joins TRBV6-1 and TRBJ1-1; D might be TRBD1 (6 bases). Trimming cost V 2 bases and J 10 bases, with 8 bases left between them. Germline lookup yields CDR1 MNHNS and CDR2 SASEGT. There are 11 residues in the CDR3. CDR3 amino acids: CASSELRGAFF. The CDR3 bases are TGTGCCAGCAGTGAACTCAGGGGAGCTTTCTTT.

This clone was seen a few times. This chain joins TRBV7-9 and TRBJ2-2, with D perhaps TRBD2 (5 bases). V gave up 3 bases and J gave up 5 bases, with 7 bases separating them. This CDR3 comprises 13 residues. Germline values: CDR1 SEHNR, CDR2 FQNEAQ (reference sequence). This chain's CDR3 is CASSLGSTGELFF. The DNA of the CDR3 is TGTGCCAGCAGCTTGGGGAGTACCGGGGAGCTGTTTTTT.

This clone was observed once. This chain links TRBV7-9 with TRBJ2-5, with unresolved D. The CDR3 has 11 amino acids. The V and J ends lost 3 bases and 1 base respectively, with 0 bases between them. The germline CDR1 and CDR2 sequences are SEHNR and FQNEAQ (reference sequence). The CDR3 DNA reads TGTGCCAGCAGCTTCCAAGAGACCCAGTACTTC. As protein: CASSFQETQYF.

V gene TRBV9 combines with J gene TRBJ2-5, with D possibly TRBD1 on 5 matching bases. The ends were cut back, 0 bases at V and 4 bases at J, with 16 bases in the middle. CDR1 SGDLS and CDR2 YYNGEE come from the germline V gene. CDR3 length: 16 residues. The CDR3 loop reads CASSVALGHLGETQYF. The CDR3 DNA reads TGTGCCAGCAGCGTAGCCTTAGGACACCTAGGAGAGACCCAGTACTTC. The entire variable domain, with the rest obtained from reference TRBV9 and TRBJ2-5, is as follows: DSGVTQTPKHLITATGQRVTLRCSPRSGDLSVYWYQQSLDQGLQFLIQYYNGEERAKGNILERFSAQQFPDLHSELNLSSLELGDSALYFCASSVALGHLGETQYFGPGTRLLVL.

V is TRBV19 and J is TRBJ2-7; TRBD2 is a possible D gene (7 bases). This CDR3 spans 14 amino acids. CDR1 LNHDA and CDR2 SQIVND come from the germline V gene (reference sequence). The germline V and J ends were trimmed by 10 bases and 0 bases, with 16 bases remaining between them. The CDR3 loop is CATKAGASSYEQYF. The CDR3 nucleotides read TGTGCCACCAAGGCGGGGGCGAGCTCCTACGAGCAGTACTTC.

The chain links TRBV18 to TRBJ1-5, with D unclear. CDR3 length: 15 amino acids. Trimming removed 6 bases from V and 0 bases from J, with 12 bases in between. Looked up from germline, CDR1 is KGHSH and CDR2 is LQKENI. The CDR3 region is CASSSIGDSNQPQHF. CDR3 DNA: TGTGCCAGCTCTTCAATTGGGGATAGCAATCAGCCCCAGCATTTT.

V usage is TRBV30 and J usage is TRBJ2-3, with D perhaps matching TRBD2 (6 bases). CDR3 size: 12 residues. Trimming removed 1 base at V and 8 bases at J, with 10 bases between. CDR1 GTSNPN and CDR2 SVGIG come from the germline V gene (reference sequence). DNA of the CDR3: TGTGCCTGGAGTGCCTGGGACTCTACGCAGTATTTT. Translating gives CAWSAWDSTQYF. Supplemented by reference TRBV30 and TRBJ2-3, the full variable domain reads SQTIHQWPATLVQPVGSPLSLECTVEGTSNPNLYWYRQAAGRGLQLLFYSVGIGQISSEVPQNLSASRPQDRQFILSSKKLLLSDSGFYLCAWSAWDSTQYFGPGTRLTVL.

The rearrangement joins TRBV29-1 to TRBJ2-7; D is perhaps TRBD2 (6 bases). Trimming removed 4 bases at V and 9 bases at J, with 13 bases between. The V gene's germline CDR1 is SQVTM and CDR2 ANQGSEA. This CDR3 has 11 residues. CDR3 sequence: CSVANGGSQYF. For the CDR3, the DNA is TGCAGCGTTGCGAATGGAGGGTCGCAGTACTTC.

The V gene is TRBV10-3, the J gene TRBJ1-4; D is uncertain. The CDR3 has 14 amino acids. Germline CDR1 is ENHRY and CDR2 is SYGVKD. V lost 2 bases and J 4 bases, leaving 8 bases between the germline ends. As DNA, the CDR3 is TGTGCCATCAGTGAGCTACACGGTAATGAAAAACTGTTTTTT. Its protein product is CAISELHGNEKLFF.

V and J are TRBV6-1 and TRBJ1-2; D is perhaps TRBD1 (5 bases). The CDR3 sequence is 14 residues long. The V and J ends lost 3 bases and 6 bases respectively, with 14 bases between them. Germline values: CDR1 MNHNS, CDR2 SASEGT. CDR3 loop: CASSEMGTVNGYTF. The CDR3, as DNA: TGTGCCAGCAGTGAGATGGGGACTGTGAATGGCTACACCTTC.

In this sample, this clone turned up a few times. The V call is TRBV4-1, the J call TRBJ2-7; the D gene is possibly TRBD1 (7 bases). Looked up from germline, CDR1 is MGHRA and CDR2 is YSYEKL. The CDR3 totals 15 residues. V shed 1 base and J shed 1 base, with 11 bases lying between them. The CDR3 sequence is CASSQGRDSSYEQYF. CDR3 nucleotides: TGCGCCAGCAGCCAAGGGAGGGACAGTTCCTACGAGCAGTACTTC.

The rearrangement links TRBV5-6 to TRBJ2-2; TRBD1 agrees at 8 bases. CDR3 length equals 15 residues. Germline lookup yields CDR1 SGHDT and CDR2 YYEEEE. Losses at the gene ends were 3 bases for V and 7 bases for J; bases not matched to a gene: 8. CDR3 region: CASSWSRGRDGELFF. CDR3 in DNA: TGTGCCAGCAGCTGGTCCAGGGGGCGCGACGGGGAGCTGTTTTTT.

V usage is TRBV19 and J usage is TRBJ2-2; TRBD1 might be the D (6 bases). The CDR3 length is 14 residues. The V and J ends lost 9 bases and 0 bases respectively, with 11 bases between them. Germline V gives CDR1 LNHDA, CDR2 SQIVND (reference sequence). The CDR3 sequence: CASTRQANTGELFF. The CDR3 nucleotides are TGTGCCAGCACTAGACAGGCGAACACCGGGGAGCTGTTTTTT.

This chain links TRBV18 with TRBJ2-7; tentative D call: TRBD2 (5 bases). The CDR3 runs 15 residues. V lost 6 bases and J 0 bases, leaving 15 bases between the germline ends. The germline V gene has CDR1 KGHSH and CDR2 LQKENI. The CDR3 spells CASSLGETSSYEQYF. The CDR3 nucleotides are TGTGCCAGCTCGCTCGGGGAGACGAGCTCCTACGAGCAGTACTTC.

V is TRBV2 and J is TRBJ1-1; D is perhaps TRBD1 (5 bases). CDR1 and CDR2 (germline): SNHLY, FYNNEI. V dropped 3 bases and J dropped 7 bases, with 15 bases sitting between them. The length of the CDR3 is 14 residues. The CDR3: CASSDVGRGNEAFF. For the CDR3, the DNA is TGTGCCAGCAGTGACGTGGGACGGGGAAATGAAGCTTTCTTT.